This entry features one TCR beta chain sequence. The antigen is not known. This record comes from a study of blood T cells in healthy people across ages. In the study overall: Per two T cells, about one barcoded beta molecule was captured through template switching. Study results and limitations: Reliance upon unsorted PBMCs precluded definitive naive versus antigen-experienced comparison.

The CDR3 runs 13 residues. Germline loops: CDR1 KGHDR, CDR2 SFDVKD. V lost 9 bases to trimming and J lost 4 bases; unmatched junction nucleotides: 7. A second roughly 6 to 12 cycle PCR used barcoded and J-beta primers. Using its own MiXCR run on the 5' RACE reads, TCRdb lists one record per CDR3 protein. This sample carries 650,000 to 1,000,000 distinct CDR3 sequences, 36% of them seen once, and the ten largest clones take over 10%. The sequencing input was blood. The chain is built from TRBV24-1 and TRBJ2-5, with 7 bases fitting TRBD1. The TCR originated in a man between 18 and 35 years old in good health. DNA of the CDR3: TGTGCCACCGGGACAGTCTTTGGAGAGACCCAGTACTTC. Its translation is CATGTVFGETQYF.